The 7 T cell receptor beta chains listed next were all sequenced from one sample in a study of T cell clonality in common variable immunodeficiency. Regarding the study as a whole: Fewer deletions and N-nucleotide insertions were reportedly seen in common variable immunodeficiency TCR beta sequences.

Measured with immunoSEQ multiplex PCR; TCRdb has only the in-frame clones, and not every one. Singletons are absent from the sample, which has 30,000 or so clones. Their cognate antigens are unknown. The sequenced sample was peripheral blood mononuclear cells. These receptors were collected from a human donor with common variable immunodeficiency.

With respect to this clone: Sequence at one end of the junction differs from germline and may be a read error. Read data end 3 residues before the CDR3 end; the end is taken from the germline J gene. The V gene is TRBV7-7, the J gene TRBJ2-3; possible D gene TRBD2, 5 bases. CDR1 SSHAT and CDR2 FNYEAQ come from the germline V gene (reference sequence). This CDR3 contains 15 residues. CDR3: CASSPDGPGTDTQYF. The sequenced CDR3 bases are TGTGCTAGCAGCCCGGACGGTCCGGGGACAGATACG.

This clone has more than one count but fewer than ten. The missing CDR3 end, 3 residues past where the read stops, is filled in from the germline J gene. V usage is TRBV5-5 and J usage is TRBJ2-5, with 7 positions matching TRBD1. The CDR3 consists of 14 residues. J gave up 4 bases and V 4 bases, and 7 bases lay outside the gene matches. Germline-derived CDR1 and CDR2 are SGHKS and YYEKEE (reference sequence). The CDR3: CASSLDRATETQYF. Partial CDR3 DNA: TGTGCCAGCAGCCTCGACAGGGCAACAGAGACC.

In this sample, this clone turned up a few times. Read data end 3 residues before the CDR3 end; the end is taken from the germline J gene. Distinct nucleotide sequences in the sample also encode this CDR3. The J gene is TRBJ1-1, the V gene TRBV19; TRBD1 agrees at 8 bases. The CDR3 runs to 14 residues. Germline CDR1 reads LNHDA; CDR2 reads SQIVND (reference sequence). Trimming cost V 6 bases and J 0 bases; bases outside gene matches: 3. CDR3 amino acids: CASSTGGMNTEAFF. CDR3 bases read: TGTGCCAGTAGCACAGGGGGTATGAACACTGAA. The full variable domain, with the rest looked up from reference TRBV19 and TRBJ1-1, is DGGITQSPKYLFRKEGQNVTLSCEQNLNHDAMYWYRQDPGQGLRLIYYSQIVNDFQKGDIAEGYSVSREKKESFPLTVTSAQKNPTAFYLCASSTGGMNTEAFFGQGTRLTVV.

This clone has more than one count but fewer than ten. The read ends 3 residues shy of where the CDR3 ends; the end is completed using the germline J gene. The chain combines TRBV19 with TRBJ2-2; 8 bases align to TRBD1. The CDR3 totals 16 residues. Germline loops: CDR1 LNHDA, CDR2 SQIVND (reference sequence). With V trimmed by 5 bases and J by 3 bases, 8 bases remained unmatched. The sequenced part of the CDR3 DNA is TGTGCCAGTAGTTCCCGACAGGGGAAGTACACCGGGGAG. It encodes CASSSRQGKYTGE. The complete CDR3 reads CASSSRQGKYTGELFF.

This clone was found a few times. Coverage ceases 3 residues before the CDR3 finishes, and the germline J gene fills in the end. The chain joins TRBV11-2 to TRBJ2-2; 7 positions agree with TRBD1. This CDR3 spans 15 amino acids. After removal of 5 bases from V and 4 bases from J, the junction contained 7 bases not matched to a gene. From germline, CDR1 is SGHAT and CDR2 FQNNGV. CDR3 region: CASSRTTGTTGELFF. The CDR3 DNA, read in part, is TGTGCCAGCAGCCGAACGACAGGGACCACCGGGGAG.

In its sample, this clone was seen a few times. The missing CDR3 end, 3 residues past where the read stops, is filled in from the germline J gene. V and J are TRBV6-2 or TRBV6-3 and TRBJ2-7; no reliable D call. In germline, CDR1 is MNHEY, CDR2 SVGEGT. This CDR3 has 11 amino acids. The ends were cut back, 6 bases at V and 2 bases at J, with 5 bases in the middle. The CDR3 DNA, read in part, is TGTGCCAGCAGCCCCGCCTACGAG. Amino acid sequence: CASSPAYE. The CDR3 reads in full as CASSPAYEQYF.

This clone was recorded a few times. The sequenced fragment ends 3 residues before the CDR3 boundary, so the rest is inferred from the germline J gene. The chain uses TRBV6-2 or TRBV6-3 and TRBJ1-2; no reliable D call. Germline CDR1 reads MNHEY; CDR2 reads SVGEGT. The CDR3 loop spans 14 amino acids. The CDR3 loop reads CASSYLQRVEGYTF. The CDR3 bases that were read are TGTGCCAGCAGTTACCTCCAGCGGGTAGAAGGC.